The rows below give T cell receptor beta chains drawn from one sample of a study of control samples from healthy donors and cancer patients. Generated by immunoSEQ multiplex PCR, the TCRdb table keeps only in-frame clones and is missing some. In the table there are around 140,000 clones, 94% of which are singletons. The sample was blood. Every receptor here comes from a middle-aged man in good health. Both conserved end residues are part of each CDR3. The D gene is left open where the match is weak.

V gene	J gene	D gene	CDR3 DNA	CDR3 protein
TRBV19	TRBJ2-2	-	TGTGCCAGTAAAGGGTGGGGAACCAACACCGGGGAGCTGTTTTTT	CASKGWGTNTGELFF
TRBV12-3/TRBV12-4	TRBJ2-7	-	TGTGCCAGCGCCAGGGCTGAGGGCTACGAGCAGTACTTC	CASARAEGYEQYF
TRBV6-5	TRBJ1-5	-	TGTGCCAGCAGTGACTCGGGTCTTAGCAATCAGCCCCAGCATTTT	CASSDSGLSNQPQHF
TRBV19	TRBJ1-2	-	TGTGCCAGTAGTATGAGGAGCCCCGGCTACACCTTC	CASSMRSPGYTF
TRBV28	TRBJ1-2	-	TGTGCCAGCAGTTCCCTACAGGGAGCTAACTATGGCTACACCTTC	CASSSLQGANYGYTF
TRBV24-1	TRBJ2-1	-	TGTGCCACAACATCAGGGACGAGGGAGCAGTTCTTC	CATTSGTREQFF
TRBV6-5	TRBJ1-5	-	TGTGCCAGCGCGGACAAGAATAGCAATCAGCCCCAGCATTTT	CASADKNSNQPQHF
TRBV28	TRBJ1-4	TRBD1	TGTGCCAACGTCCACAGGGGACGGAATAATGAAAAACTGTTTTTT	CANVHRGRNNEKLFF
TRBV4-3	TRBJ1-2	TRBD1	TGCGCCAGCAGCCCCAGGGGGGCACTTTATGGCTACACCTTC	CASSPRGALYGYTF
TRBV6-5	TRBJ2-5	-	TGTGCCAGCAAAAGACAATACCAAGAGACCCAGTACTTC	CASKRQYQETQYF